A single sample is the source of the 15 T cell receptor beta chains below, sequenced in a study of blood T cell repertoires in COVID-19. The method was immunoSEQ multiplex PCR; TCRdb's version includes in-frame clones alone and lacks a portion of them. The repertoire holds 250,000 to 300,000 clones, with 88% as singletons. The sample taken for sequencing was PBMCs or T cells enriched from blood (not recorded which). These receptors all come from a woman aged 55-75 years in a cohort exposed to, infected with or recovered from COVID-19 (not recorded which).

In its sample, this clone was seen a few times. The rearrangement uses TRBV19 and TRBJ2-7; 7 bases are shared with TRBD2. The trim removed 5 bases at V and 3 bases at J, leaving 7 bases unmatched. Per germline, CDR1 LNHDA and CDR2 SQIVND (reference sequence). This CDR3 region has 14 residues. This CDR3 is CASSPGAGDYEQYF. In DNA form, the CDR3 reads TGTGCCAGTAGTCCTGGCGCGGGAGACTACGAGCAGTACTTC.

This clone has just one count. V and J are TRBV2 and TRBJ2-1; TRBD1 agrees at 9 bases. After removal of 4 bases from V and 3 bases from J, the junction contained 7 bases not matched to a gene. The CDR3 runs to 16 residues. CDR1 SNHLY and CDR2 FYNNEI come from the germline V gene. CDR3 bases: TGTGCCAGCAGTGGGGCGGGACAGGGAAACTACAATGAGCAGTTCTTC. It is translated as CASSGAGQGNYNEQFF.

The CDR3 protein is CASSFSGTGVSRRNEQFF. In nucleotides, the CDR3 is TGTGCCAGCAGCTTTTCCGGGACAGGAGTCTCCCGGCGGAATGAGCAGTTCTTC. The chain carries TRBV11-2 and TRBJ2-1, with 8 bases matching TRBD1. The V gene end was trimmed by 3 bases and the J gene end by 7 bases; junction bases not matched to a gene: 17. This CDR3 has 18 residues. CDR1 and CDR2 from the germline V gene are SGHAT and FQNNGV. The whole variable domain, remainder taken from reference TRBV11-2 and TRBJ2-1, is EAGVAQSPRYKIIEKRQSVAFWCNPISGHATLYWYQQILGQGPKLLIQFQNNGVVDDSQLPKDRFSAERLKGVDSTLKIQPAKLEDSAVYLCASSFSGTGVSRRNEQFFGPGTRLTVL.

As regards this clone: The sample holds other DNA sequences that translate to the same CDR3. V and J are TRBV28 and TRBJ2-7; TRBD1 matches 9 bases. The germline gives CDR1 MDHEN, CDR2 SYDVKM. CDR3 length equals 13 residues. V was pared by 3 bases and J by 3 bases, with 0 bases of the junction left unmatched. CDR3 bases: TGTGCCAGCAGTTTGGGACAGGGCTACGAGCAGTACTTC. Its protein is CASSLGQGYEQYF.

The chain recombines TRBV11-2 with TRBJ2-4, with 8 bases matching TRBD1. Germline V gene data show CDR1 as SGHAT and CDR2 as FQNNGV. V shed 5 bases, J shed 2 bases, and the junction held 5 bases outside the gene matches. This CDR3 comprises 15 residues. The CDR3 DNA is TGTGCCAGCAGCACCCGGACAGGGACCAAAAACATTCAGTACTTC. The encoded protein is CASSTRTGTKNIQYF.

The chain has TRBV2 and TRBJ1-2; a weak D match, TRBD1 (6 bases). Germline loops: CDR1 SNHLY, CDR2 FYNNEI. The CDR3 is 14 residues long. V was trimmed by 8 bases and J by 5 bases, leaving 18 bases between them. The CDR3 bases are TGTGCCAGCCGCCGCACCTCTACAGGGTATGGCTACACCTTC. Encoded protein: CASRRTSTGYGYTF.

The chain has TRBV6-2 or TRBV6-3 and TRBJ2-2; 7 nucleotides agree with TRBD1. The CDR3 is 17 amino acids. CDR1 and CDR2 from the germline V gene are MNHEY and SVGEGT. V dropped 2 bases and J dropped 3; count of bases not matched to a gene: 9. The DNA for the CDR3 is TGTGCCAGCAGTTACCCTAGGGGGCTCTGGGACACCGGGGAGCTGTTTTTT. As protein: CASSYPRGLWDTGELFF.

The rearrangement joins TRBV3-1 (or the pseudogene TRBV3-2) to TRBJ2-7; 8 bases line up with TRBD2. This CDR3 is 14 amino acids long. The germline V gene has CDR1 LGHDT and CDR2 YNNKEL (reference sequence). V was clipped by 5 bases and J by 4 bases; unmatched bases: 7. The DNA for the CDR3 is TGTGCCAGCAGCTCCAGCGGGAGAGAGTACGAGCAGTACTTC. Translated: CASSSSGREYEQYF.

The V gene is TRBV7-3, the J gene TRBJ2-2, with D perhaps TRBD1 (6 bases). Germline V gene lookup returns CDR1 SGHTA and CDR2 FQGTGA. The CDR3 is made up of 21 amino acids. Between the trimmed V and J ends, which lost 4 bases and 0 bases, there was a span of 27 bases. For the CDR3, the DNA is TGTGCCAGCAGCTCCCGAATAAAGCGGACAGCTTTACACGCGAACACCGGGGAGCTGTTTTTT. Its translation: CASSSRIKRTALHANTGELFF.

The chain has TRBV27 and TRBJ2-2, with 12 bases that match TRBD2. The germline V gene encodes CDR1 MNHEY and CDR2 SMNVEV (reference sequence). The CDR3 sequence is 19 residues long. Trimming at V came to 2 bases and at J to 4 bases, leaving 11 bases not matched to a gene. The CDR3 loop is CASSLNLAGGPRGTGELFF. CDR3 DNA: TGTGCCAGCAGTTTAAATCTAGCGGGAGGGCCGCGCGGCACCGGGGAGCTGTTTTTT.

The chain carries TRBV15 and TRBJ2-7, with TRBD2 as a possible D gene (6 bases). Germline values: CDR1 LNHNV, CDR2 YYDKDF (reference sequence). Trimming pared 1 base from V and 2 bases from J, leaving 12 bases between. CDR3 length: 15 residues. This CDR3 is CATSRVLLATYEQYF. The CDR3 region has the DNA TGTGCCACCAGCAGAGTCCTACTAGCTACCTACGAGCAGTACTTC.

The chain has TRBV7-8 and TRBJ2-2; 16 bases are a match to TRBD2. V lost 4 bases to trimming and J lost 1 base; unmatched junction nucleotides: 3. The CDR3 sequence is 18 residues long. From germline, CDR1 is SGHVS and CDR2 FQNEAQ. CDR3 nucleotides: TGTGCCAGCAGCTCGGGACTAGCGGGAGGGTTGAACACCGGGGAGCTGTTTTTT. Its translation is CASSSGLAGGLNTGELFF.

The chain couples TRBV25-1 to TRBJ2-7; D possibly corresponds to TRBD1 (5 bases). The CDR3 contains 12 residues. V gave up 3 bases and J gave up 3 bases, with 6 bases separating them. Germline V lookup: CDR1 MGHDK, CDR2 SYGVNS. In DNA form, the CDR3 reads TGTGCCAGCAGTGAGCAGGGCTACGAGCAGTACTTC. Its translation is CASSEQGYEQYF.

This clone has a handful of counts. The chain is built from TRBV27 and TRBJ2-7; TRBD1 is a possible D gene (6 bases). The CDR3 is made up of 15 amino acids. Germline-derived CDR1 and CDR2 are MNHEY and SMNVEV (reference sequence). Trimming took off 5 bases at V and 3 bases at J, with 17 bases between the two ends. The CDR3 DNA reads as TGTGCCAGCAGTCAACAGGGTTCTGGCGTCTACGAGCAGTACTTC. Protein product: CASSQQGSGVYEQYF.

The chain is built from TRBV27 and TRBJ2-2; 8 bases align to TRBD1. V lost 2 bases to trimming and J lost 7 bases; unmatched junction nucleotides: 6. The CDR3 extends over 15 amino acids. Germline loops: CDR1 MNHEY, CDR2 SMNVEV (reference sequence). CDR3 bases: TGTGCCAGCAGTTTAGGAGGACAGGGCGGCGGGGAGCTGTTTTTT. Amino acids: CASSLGGQGGGELFF.